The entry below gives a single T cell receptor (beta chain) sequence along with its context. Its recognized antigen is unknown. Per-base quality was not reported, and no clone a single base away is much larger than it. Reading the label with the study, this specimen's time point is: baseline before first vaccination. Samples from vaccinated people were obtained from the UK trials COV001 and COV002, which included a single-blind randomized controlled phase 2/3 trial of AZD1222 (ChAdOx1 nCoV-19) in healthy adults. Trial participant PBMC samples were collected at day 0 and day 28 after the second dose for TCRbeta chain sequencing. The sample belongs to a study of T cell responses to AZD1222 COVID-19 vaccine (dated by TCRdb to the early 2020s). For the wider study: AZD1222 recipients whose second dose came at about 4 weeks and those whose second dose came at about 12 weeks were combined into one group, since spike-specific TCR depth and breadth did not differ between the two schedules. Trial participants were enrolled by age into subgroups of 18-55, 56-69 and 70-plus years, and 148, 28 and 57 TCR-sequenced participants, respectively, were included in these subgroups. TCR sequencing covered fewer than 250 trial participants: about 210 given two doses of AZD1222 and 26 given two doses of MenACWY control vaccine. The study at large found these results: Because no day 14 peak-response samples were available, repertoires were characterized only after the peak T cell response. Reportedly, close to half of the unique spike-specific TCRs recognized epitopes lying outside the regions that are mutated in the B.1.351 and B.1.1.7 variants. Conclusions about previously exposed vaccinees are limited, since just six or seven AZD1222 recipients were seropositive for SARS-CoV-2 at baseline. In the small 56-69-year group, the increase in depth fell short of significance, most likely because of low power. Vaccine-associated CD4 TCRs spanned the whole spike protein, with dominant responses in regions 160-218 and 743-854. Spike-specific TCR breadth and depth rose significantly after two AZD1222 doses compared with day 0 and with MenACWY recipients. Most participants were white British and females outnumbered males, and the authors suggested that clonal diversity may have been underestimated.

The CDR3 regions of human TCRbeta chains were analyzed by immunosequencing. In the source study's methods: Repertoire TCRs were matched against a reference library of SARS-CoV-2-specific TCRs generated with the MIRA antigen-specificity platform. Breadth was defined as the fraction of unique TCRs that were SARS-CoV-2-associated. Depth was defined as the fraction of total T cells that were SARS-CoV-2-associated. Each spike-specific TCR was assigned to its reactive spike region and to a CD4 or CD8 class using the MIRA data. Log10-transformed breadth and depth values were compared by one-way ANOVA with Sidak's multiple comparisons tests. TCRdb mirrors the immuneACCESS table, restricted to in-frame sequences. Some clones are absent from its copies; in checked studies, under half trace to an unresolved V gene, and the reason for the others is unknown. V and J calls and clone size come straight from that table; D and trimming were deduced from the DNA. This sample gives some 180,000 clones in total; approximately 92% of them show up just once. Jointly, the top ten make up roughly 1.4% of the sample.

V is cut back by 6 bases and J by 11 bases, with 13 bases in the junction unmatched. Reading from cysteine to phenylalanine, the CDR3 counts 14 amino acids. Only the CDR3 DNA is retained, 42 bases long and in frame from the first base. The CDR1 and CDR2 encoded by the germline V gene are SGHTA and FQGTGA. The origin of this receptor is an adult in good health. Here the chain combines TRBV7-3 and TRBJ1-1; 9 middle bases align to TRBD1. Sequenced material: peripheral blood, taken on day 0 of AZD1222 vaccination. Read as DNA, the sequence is TGTGCCAGCAGTCCCAACAGGGGGCAGGGTGAGGCTTTCTTT. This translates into CASSPNRGQGEAFF.